The next 5 T cell receptor beta chains were all read from a single sample in a study of control samples from healthy donors and cancer patients. Here immunoSEQ multiplex PCR was the method, and the copy in TCRdb shows in-frame clones only, minus some. This sample has 95,000 to 150,000 clones, with around 86% found just once. The specimen sequenced was blood. The receptors stem from a middle-aged man in good health.

There are a few counts of this clone. V gene TRBV19 combines with J gene TRBJ2-2, with no clear D. Germline CDR1 and CDR2: LNHDA and SQIVND (reference sequence). V lost 4 bases and J 0 bases, leaving 12 bases between the germline ends. The CDR3 totals 16 residues. For the CDR3, the DNA is TGTGCCAGTAGTACATGGACCCAGGCGAACACCGGGGAGCTGTTTTTT. Translated, it gives CASSTWTQANTGELFF. The whole variable domain, remainder taken from reference TRBV19 and TRBJ2-2, is DGGITQSPKYLFRKEGQNVTLSCEQNLNHDAMYWYRQDPGQGLRLIYYSQIVNDFQKGDIAEGYSVSREKKESFPLTVTSAQKNPTAFYLCASSTWTQANTGELFFGEGSRLTVL.

The V and J genes are TRBV6-5 and TRBJ2-5; 7 bases line up with TRBD1. The CDR3 has 13 amino acids. With 4 bases clipped from V and 2 bases from J, the junction kept 1 base outside the gene matches. The germline V gene encodes CDR1 MNHEY and CDR2 SVGAGI. DNA for the CDR3: TGTGCCAGCAGTTTACAGGGGCAAGAGACCCAGTACTTC. Encoded protein: CASSLQGQETQYF.

The chain uses TRBV12-1 and TRBJ1-2. TRBV12-1 is an annotated pseudogene. This CDR3 region has 15 residues. The CDR3 here is CASSFPGAANYGYTF. As DNA, the CDR3 is TGTGCCAGCAGCTTTCCCGGAGCCGCTAACTATGGCTACACCTTC.

The chain has TRBV30 and TRBJ2-6; D uncertain. This CDR3 region has 11 residues. Between the trimmed V and J ends, which lost 4 bases and 3 bases, there was a span of 1 base. In germline, CDR1 is GTSNPN, CDR2 SVGIG (reference sequence). Written as DNA, the CDR3 is TGTGCCTGGAATGGGGCCAACGTCCTGACTTTC. Residues: CAWNGANVLTF.

This clone was picked up many times. The chain employs TRBV7-9 and TRBJ2-2; TRBD2 matches at 9 bases. Germline CDR1 and CDR2: SEHNR and FQNEAQ (reference sequence). The CDR3 is 19 amino acids. Trimming cost V 5 bases and J 2 bases; bases outside gene matches: 15. The CDR3 is CASSNSWDPGLANTGELFF. The CDR3 coding sequence is TGTGCCAGCAGCAATAGTTGGGATCCGGGACTAGCTAACACCGGGGAGCTGTTTTTT. Using reference TRBV7-9 and TRBJ2-2 for the parts outside the CDR3, the full variable domain is DTGVSQNPRHKITKRGQNVTFRCDPISEHNRLYWYRQTLGQGPEFLTYFQNEAQLEKSRLLSDRFSAERPKGSFSTLEIQRTEQGDSAMYLCASSNSWDPGLANTGELFFGEGSRLTVL.